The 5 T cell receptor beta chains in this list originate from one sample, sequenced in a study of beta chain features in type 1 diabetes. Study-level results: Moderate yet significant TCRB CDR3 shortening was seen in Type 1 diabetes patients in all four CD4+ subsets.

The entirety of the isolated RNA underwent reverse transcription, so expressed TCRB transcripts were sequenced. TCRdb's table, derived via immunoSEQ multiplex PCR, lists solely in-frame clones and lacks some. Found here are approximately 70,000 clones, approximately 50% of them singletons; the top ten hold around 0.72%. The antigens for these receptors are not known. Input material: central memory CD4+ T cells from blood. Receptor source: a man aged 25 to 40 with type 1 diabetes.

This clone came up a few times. The CDR3 DNA follows: TGTGCCAGCAGCCTTTCCGGGACAGGGGTCTACGAGCAGTACTTC. Its translation is CASSLSGTGVYEQYF. This rearrangement joins TRBV7-8 to TRBJ2-7; TRBD1 agrees at 10 bases. CDR1 and CDR2 (germline): SGHVS, FQNEAQ. Germline trimming cut 5 bases from V and 3 bases from J; bases unmatched to any gene: 7. This CDR3 is built from 15 residues.

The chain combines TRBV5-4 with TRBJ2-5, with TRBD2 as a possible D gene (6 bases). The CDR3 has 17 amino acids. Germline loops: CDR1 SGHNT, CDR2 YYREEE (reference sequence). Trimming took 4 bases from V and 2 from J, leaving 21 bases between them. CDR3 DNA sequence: TGTGCCAGCAGCGCGGGACCCAGCCTGGACGAACAAGAGACCCAGTACTTC. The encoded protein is CASSAGPSLDEQETQYF.

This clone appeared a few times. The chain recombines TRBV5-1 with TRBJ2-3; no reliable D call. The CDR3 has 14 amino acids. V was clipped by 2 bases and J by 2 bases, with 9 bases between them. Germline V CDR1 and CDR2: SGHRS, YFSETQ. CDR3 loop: CASSFGTYTDTQYF. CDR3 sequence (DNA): TGCGCCAGCAGCTTCGGTACCTACACAGATACGCAGTATTTT.

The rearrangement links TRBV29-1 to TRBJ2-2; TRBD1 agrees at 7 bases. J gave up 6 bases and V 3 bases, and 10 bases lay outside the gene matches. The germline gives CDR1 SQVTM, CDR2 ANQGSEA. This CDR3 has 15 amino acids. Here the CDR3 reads CSVDRTGKGSGELFF. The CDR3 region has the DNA TGCAGCGTTGATCGGACAGGAAAAGGCTCCGGGGAGCTGTTTTTT.

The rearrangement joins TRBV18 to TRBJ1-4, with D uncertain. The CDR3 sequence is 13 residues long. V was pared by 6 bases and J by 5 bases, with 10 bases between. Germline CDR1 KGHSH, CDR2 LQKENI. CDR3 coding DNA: TGTGCCAGCTCGCAGGCTCCAAATGAAAAACTGTTTTTT. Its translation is CASSQAPNEKLFF.